A selection of T cell receptor beta chains follows, all from one sample in a study of blood T cell repertoires in COVID-19. Profiled with immunoSEQ multiplex PCR; TCRdb holds only in-frame clones, not every one. The table records about 200,000 clones, under 90% of them present only once. The specimen was PBMCs or T cells enriched from blood (not recorded which). The source of these receptors is a woman aged 50 to 60 with acute COVID-19. Each CDR3 is given with its conserved first and last residue. The D gene is left open where the match is weak. A clone size is listed for some rows: how often the clone was seen (once, few, many), or a class if it is expanded.

j_call v_call d_call clone_size cdr3_nt cdr3_aa
TRBJ2-5 TRBV7-8 NA NA TGTGCCAGCAGCTTACGGTCTAGCAGGGAGACCCAGTACTTC CASSLRSSRETQYF
TRBJ2-3 TRBV2 TRBD2 once TGTGCCAGCAGTGCTCGAACGGGGGGGCGAGATACGCAGTATTTT CASSARTGGRDTQYF
TRBJ2-5 TRBV11-2 NA NA TGTGCCAGCAGCTTATTCTACCAAGAGACCCAGTACTTC CASSLFYQETQYF
TRBJ1-5 TRBV5-8 TRBD1 NA TGTGCCAGCAGCAAAGGGACAGATAATAGCAATCAGCCCCAGCATTTT CASSKGTDNSNQPQHF
TRBJ2-1 TRBV19 TRBD1 NA TGTGCCAGTAGCGCCGAGTGGACAGGCTCCTACAATGAGCAGTTCTTC CASSAEWTGSYNEQFF
TRBJ2-1 TRBV3-1/TRBV3-2 TRBD2 NA TGTGCCAGCAGCCAACCGGGACTAGCGGGAGGGGCCTACAATGAGCAGTTCTTC CASSQPGLAGGAYNEQFF
TRBJ2-7 TRBV7-2 TRBD2 NA TGTGCCAGCAGCCCGAGGACTAGCGGGAGTTTCAACGAGCAGTACTTC CASSPRTSGSFNEQYF
TRBJ2-5 TRBV18 TRBD2 NA TGTGCCAGCTCACCGAATCGGGTAGCGGGGGGATCCCAAGAGACCCAGTACTTC CASSPNRVAGGSQETQYF
TRBJ2-2 TRBV19 TRBD2 NA TGTGCCAGTAGTATTCGGGCGGGAGGGAAGAACACCGGGGAGCTGTTTTTT CASSIRAGGKNTGELFF
TRBJ2-7 TRBV7-9 NA once TGTGCCAGCAGCTTTGACGGGGACTCCTACGAGCAGTACTTC CASSFDGDSYEQYF
TRBJ1-5 TRBV19 NA NA TGTGCCAGTAGTCTACCCCGTAGCAATCAGCCCCAGCATTTT CASSLPRSNQPQHF
TRBJ2-5 TRBV24-1 NA NA TGTGCCACCAGTAGTGGAGGTCGAACCCAGTACTTC CATSSGGRTQYF
TRBJ2-1 TRBV9 TRBD2 once TGTGCCAGCAGCGTTAGACTAGCGCCGGACAATGAGCAGTTCTTC CASSVRLAPDNEQFF
TRBJ2-7 TRBV18 NA few TGTGCCAGCTCACCCGGACAGCTTGCTAGCTACGAGCAGTACTTC CASSPGQLASYEQYF
TRBJ1-2 TRBV28 NA NA TGTGCCAGCAGGCCCATCGGGGCAGGGGATGGCTACACCTTC CASRPIGAGDGYTF
TRBJ2-7 TRBV5-1 TRBD1 few TGCGCCAGCAGCTTTGGGACAGGGGGATCCTACGAGCAGTACTTC CASSFGTGGSYEQYF
TRBJ1-1 TRBV7-6 NA NA TGTGCCAGCAGCTTAGGGGCTCAGGGGTTGAACACTGAAGCTTTCTTT CASSLGAQGLNTEAFF
TRBJ2-7 TRBV30 TRBD2 NA TGTGCCTGGTCATGGACTAGCTTGGGCTACGAGCAGTACTTC CAWSWTSLGYEQYF
TRBJ2-1 TRBV7-2 TRBD2 NA TGTGCCAGCAGCTTAGCCGCAGGGACTAGCGGGGCCATGGGGGCGGTGCAGTTCTTC CASSLAAGTSGAMGAVQFF
TRBJ2-3 TRBV18 NA NA TGTGCCAGCTCACCCTTCGCGGGGGCCACAGATACGCAGTATTTT CASSPFAGATDTQYF
TRBJ2-2 TRBV19 NA NA TGTGCCAGTAACCCGGACTGGACCACCGGGGAGCTGTTTTTT CASNPDWTTGELFF
TRBJ2-5 TRBV11-1 NA NA TGTGCCAGCAGCGGCTCAGAGACCCAGTACTTC CASSGSETQYF
TRBJ2-7 TRBV6-5 NA once TGTGCCAGCAGTTCAGGGGGGTACGAGCAGTACTTC CASSSGGYEQYF
TRBJ1-5 TRBV18 TRBD1 NA TGTGCCAGCTCAGCCATGCAGGGGGTCAATCAGCCCCAGCATTTT CASSAMQGVNQPQHF
TRBJ2-3 TRBV14 NA NA TGTGCCAGCAGCCAAGATCGACTTTATACGCAGTATTTT CASSQDRLYTQYF
TRBJ2-1 TRBV6-2/TRBV6-3 TRBD2 NA TGTGCCAGCAGTACCGGAGCTAGCGGGTCCTACAATGAGCAGTTCTTC CASSTGASGSYNEQFF
TRBJ2-5 TRBV30 TRBD2 NA TGTGCCTGGGGCCTGGGACTAGCGGGAGGCACCCAGTACTTC CAWGLGLAGGTQYF
TRBJ2-5 TRBV5-1 TRBD1 NA TGCGCCAGCAGCTTGGTTACAGGGGGCGGAGAGACCCAGTACTTC CASSLVTGGGETQYF
TRBJ2-5 TRBV7-2 NA NA TGTGCCAGCAGCCCCGAGGACAGAGTCTCGGGGACCCAGTACTTC CASSPEDRVSGTQYF
TRBJ1-1 TRBV30 NA NA TGTGCCTGGAGCAGAGGCTCAACCCCTGAAGCTTTCTTT CAWSRGSTPEAFF
TRBJ1-2 TRBV7-8 NA NA TGTGCCAGCAGCTTTTTGGGGGGGGCTAACTATGGCTACACCTTC CASSFLGGANYGYTF
TRBJ1-5 TRBV7-7 NA NA TGTGCTAGCAGCTTAGGCAGTCCGAACAATCAGCCCCAGCATTTT CASSLGSPNNQPQHF
TRBJ2-5 TRBV19 TRBD1 NA TGTGCCAGTAGTAAGGGGACAGGGAGCCCGCAGGGTGAGACCCAGTACTTC CASSKGTGSPQGETQYF
TRBJ2-7 TRBV29-1 NA NA TGCAGCGTCGCTGACAGCACCTACGCCTACGAGCAGTACTTC CSVADSTYAYEQYF
TRBJ2-1 TRBV28 TRBD2 once TGTGCCAGCCAGATTAGCGGGAGCTCCTACAATGAGCAGTTCTTC CASQISGSSYNEQFF
TRBJ1-2 TRBV18 NA once TGTGCCAGCTCACCCTCGCGGGGGAACGATGGCTACACCTTC CASSPSRGNDGYTF
TRBJ2-1 TRBV6-2/TRBV6-3 TRBD2 many TGTGCCAGCAGTATCGGACTAGCGGGAGGCTACAATGAGCAGTTCTTC CASSIGLAGGYNEQFF
TRBJ1-1 TRBV4-1 NA NA TGCGCCAGCAGCCAAGGGATGGGTCCAGGGTGGAACACTGAAGCTTTCTTT CASSQGMGPGWNTEAFF
TRBJ2-1 TRBV5-8 TRBD1 NA TGTGCCAGCAGCTTGGCCGACAGGGTAACGTCCAATGAGCAGTTCTTC CASSLADRVTSNEQFF
TRBJ1-6 TRBV9 NA NA TGTGCCAGCAGCGTAAAAAGTCCAGGTCCGGGGAGCGGTAATTCACCCCTCCACTTT CASSVKSPGPGSGNSPLHF
TRBJ1-1 TRBV6-5 NA NA TGTGCCAGCAGTTACGGCAGGGTGGGCACTGAAGCTTTCTTT CASSYGRVGTEAFF
TRBJ1-2 TRBV4-1 NA NA TGCGCCAGCAGCCAATCCTACGGCTACACCTTC CASSQSYGYTF
TRBJ1-1 TRBV9 NA few TGTGCCAGCAGCGACCCTGCGAGGGCAGGTAACACTGAAGCTTTCTTT CASSDPARAGNTEAFF
TRBJ2-5 TRBV7-9 TRBD1 NA TGTGCCAGCAGCCCATCGCAGGGGGTCGGGGAGGAGACCCAGTACTTC CASSPSQGVGEETQYF
TRBJ1-2 TRBV11-3 TRBD1 NA TGTGCCAGCAGCTTATTCGGACAGGGAGGATTTGGCTACACCTTC CASSLFGQGGFGYTF
TRBJ1-1 TRBV25-1 NA few TGTGCCAGCGGGGGGTATAACACTGAAGCTTTCTTT CASGGYNTEAFF
TRBJ2-1 TRBV5-1 NA NA TGCGCCAGCAGCTCACTAGGGATTGAGCAGTTCTTC CASSSLGIEQFF
TRBJ1-1 TRBV5-1 TRBD1 NA TGCGCCAGCAGCTTGCCGGGACAGGGGATTCCTTTCTTT CASSLPGQGIPFF
TRBJ2-7 TRBV6-2/TRBV6-3 NA once TGTGCCAGCAGTTACTCGGGGTTAACAGGGTACCGCGAGCAGTACTTC CASSYSGLTGYREQYF
TRBJ2-2 TRBV6-1 NA few TGTGCCAGCAGTGAAGCCCGACAAGGCGGGGAGCTGTTTTTT CASSEARQGGELFF
TRBJ2-3 TRBV7-2 NA few TGTGCCAGCAGCTCACAGAAGGGGTCCGATACGCAGTATTTT CASSSQKGSDTQYF
TRBJ1-1 TRBV6-5 NA NA TGTGCCAGCAGTTACCGGGGCAGGGGAAGGACTGAAGCTTTCTTT CASSYRGRGRTEAFF
TRBJ1-5 TRBV2 TRBD1 NA TGTGCCAGCAGCGCACAGGGGACTTTAAGCAATCAGCCCCAGCATTTT CASSAQGTLSNQPQHF
TRBJ2-2 TRBV5-5 TRBD1 once TGTGCCAGCCTTTCGACAGGGGTTTTCACCGGGGAGCTGTTTTTT CASLSTGVFTGELFF
TRBJ1-1 TRBV18 NA NA TGTGCCAGCTCACCACGGATTGAGATTAGCCCCATTAACACTGAAGCTTTCTTT CASSPRIEISPINTEAFF
TRBJ2-3 TRBV14 TRBD1 once TGTGCCAGCAGCCGACGACAGGGGGCTACAGATACGCAGTATTTT CASSRRQGATDTQYF
TRBJ2-7 TRBV15 TRBD1 NA TGTGCCACCAGCAGAGCCCCGGGACAGGGGTACGAGCAGTACTTC CATSRAPGQGYEQYF
TRBJ2-7 TRBV3-1/TRBV3-2 NA NA TGTGCCAGCAGCCAAGGGCCAGGGGCTATCTACGAGCAGTACTTC CASSQGPGAIYEQYF
TRBJ2-1 TRBV12-5 TRBD1 NA TGTGCTAGTGGTACCGGACAGGGGGCATACAATGAGCAGTTCTTC CASGTGQGAYNEQFF